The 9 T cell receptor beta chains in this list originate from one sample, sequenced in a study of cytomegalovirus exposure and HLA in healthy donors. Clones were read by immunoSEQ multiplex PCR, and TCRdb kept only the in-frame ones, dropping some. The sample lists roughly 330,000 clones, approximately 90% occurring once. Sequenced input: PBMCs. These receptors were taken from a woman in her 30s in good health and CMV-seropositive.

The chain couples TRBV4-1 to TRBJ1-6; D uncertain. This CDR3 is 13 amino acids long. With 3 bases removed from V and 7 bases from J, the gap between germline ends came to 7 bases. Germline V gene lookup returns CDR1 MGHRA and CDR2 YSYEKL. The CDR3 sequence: CASSQTGNSPLHF. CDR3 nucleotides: TGCGCCAGCAGCCAGACCGGGAATTCACCCCTCCACTTT.

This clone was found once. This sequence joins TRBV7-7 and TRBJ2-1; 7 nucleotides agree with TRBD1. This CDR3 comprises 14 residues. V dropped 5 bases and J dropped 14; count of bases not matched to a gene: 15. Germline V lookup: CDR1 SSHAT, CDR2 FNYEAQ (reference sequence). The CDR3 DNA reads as TGTGCCAGCAGCCTGTCGGACAGGTCTATCCCAGAGTTCTTC. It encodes CASSLSDRSIPEFF.

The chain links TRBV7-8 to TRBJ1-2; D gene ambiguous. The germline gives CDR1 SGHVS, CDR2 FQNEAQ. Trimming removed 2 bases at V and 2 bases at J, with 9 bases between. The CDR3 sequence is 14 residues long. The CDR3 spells CASSLLAGNYGYTF. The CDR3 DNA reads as TGTGCCAGCAGCTTATTAGCGGGGAACTATGGCTACACCTTC.

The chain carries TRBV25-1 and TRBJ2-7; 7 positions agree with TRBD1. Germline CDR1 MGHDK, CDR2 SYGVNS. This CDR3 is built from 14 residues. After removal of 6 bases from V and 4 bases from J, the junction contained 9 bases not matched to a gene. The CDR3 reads CASRQTGLRYEQYF. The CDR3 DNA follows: TGTGCCAGCAGACAGACAGGGTTGAGGTACGAGCAGTACTTC.

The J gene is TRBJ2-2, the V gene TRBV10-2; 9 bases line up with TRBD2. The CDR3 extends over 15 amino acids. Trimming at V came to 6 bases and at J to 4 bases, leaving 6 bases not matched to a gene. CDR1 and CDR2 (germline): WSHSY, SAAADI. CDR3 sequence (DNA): TGCGCCAGCAGGACCGTGGGACTAGCCACCGGGGAGCTGTTTTTT. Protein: CASRTVGLATGELFF.

The DNA for the CDR3 is TGTGCCTGGAGACCAACCGGACAGGAAAAAAACACCATATATTTT. Translation gives CAWRPTGQEKNTIYF. V usage is TRBV30 and J usage is TRBJ1-3, with 7 nucleotides matching TRBD1. CDR1 is GTSNPN and CDR2 is SVGIG in the germline V gene (reference sequence). This CDR3 is built from 15 residues. V trimming: 3 bases; J trimming: 6 bases; junction bases outside the gene matches: 11.

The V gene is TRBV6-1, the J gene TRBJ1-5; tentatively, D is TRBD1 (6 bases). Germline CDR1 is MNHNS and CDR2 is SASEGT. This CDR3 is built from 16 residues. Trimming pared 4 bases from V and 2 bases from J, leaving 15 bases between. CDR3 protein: CASSGIPQGGNQPQHF. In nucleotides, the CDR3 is TGTGCCAGCAGTGGTATCCCACAGGGAGGCAATCAGCCCCAGCATTTT.

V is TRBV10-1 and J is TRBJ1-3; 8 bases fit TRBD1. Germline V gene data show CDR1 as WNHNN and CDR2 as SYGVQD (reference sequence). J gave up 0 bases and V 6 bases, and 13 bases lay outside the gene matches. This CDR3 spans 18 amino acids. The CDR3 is CASRARDRQNCSGNTIYF. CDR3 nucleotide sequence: TGCGCCAGCAGGGCCCGGGACAGGCAAAACTGCTCTGGAAACACCATATATTTT.

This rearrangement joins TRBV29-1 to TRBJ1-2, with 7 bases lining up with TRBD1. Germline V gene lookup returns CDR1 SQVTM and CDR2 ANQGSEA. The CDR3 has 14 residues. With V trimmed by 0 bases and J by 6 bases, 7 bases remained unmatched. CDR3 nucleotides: TGCAGCGTTGAAGATCTTGAGAGGGGGCATGGCTACACCTTC. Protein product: CSVEDLERGHGYTF.